This TCR beta chain stems from a study of tumor and adjacent non-tumor tissue in lung cancer. Findings and caveats of the study: Significantly higher TCR diversity was found in tumor than normal lung.

In the case of this clonotype: The antigen is undetermined. At one end the junction does not follow the germline gene, possibly because of a read error.

CDR1 is SGHAT, CDR2 FQDESV, per germline (reference sequence). CDR3 size: 15 residues. TCRbeta libraries were built with three rounds of nested PCR, modified from ARM-PCR. TCRdb used MiXCR to reprocess the multiplex PCR reads, holding one entry per CDR3 protein. The sample yields about 78,000 distinct CDR3 sequences, roughly 80% seen once. This sample's RNA came from whole unsorted tissue. This clonotype was obtained from a woman between 45 and 60 years old with non-small cell lung cancer. This chain uses TRBV11-1 with TRBJ2-3; TRBD2 might be the D (5 bases). The sample was lung tumor tissue. This CDR3 is CTSSLSPSLANTQYF. Written as DNA, the CDR3 is TGTACCAGCAGCTTAAGTCCCTCCCTAGCAAATACGCAGTATTTT.